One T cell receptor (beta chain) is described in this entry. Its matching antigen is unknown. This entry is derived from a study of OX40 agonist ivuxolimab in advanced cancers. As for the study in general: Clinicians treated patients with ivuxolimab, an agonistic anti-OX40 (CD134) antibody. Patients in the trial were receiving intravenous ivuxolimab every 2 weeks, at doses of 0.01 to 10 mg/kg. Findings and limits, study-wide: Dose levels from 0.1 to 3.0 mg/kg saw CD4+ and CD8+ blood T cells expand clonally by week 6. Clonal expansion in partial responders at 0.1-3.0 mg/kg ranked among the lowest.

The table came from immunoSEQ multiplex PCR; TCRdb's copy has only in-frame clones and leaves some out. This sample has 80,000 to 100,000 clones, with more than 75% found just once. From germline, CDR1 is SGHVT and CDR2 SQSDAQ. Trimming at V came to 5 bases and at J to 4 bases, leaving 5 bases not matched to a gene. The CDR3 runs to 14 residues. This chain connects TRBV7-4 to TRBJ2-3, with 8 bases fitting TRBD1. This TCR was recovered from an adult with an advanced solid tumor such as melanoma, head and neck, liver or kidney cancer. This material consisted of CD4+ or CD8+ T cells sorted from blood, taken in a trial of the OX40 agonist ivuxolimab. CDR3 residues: CASSVQDRADTQYF. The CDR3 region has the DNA TGTGCCAGCAGCGTCCAGGACAGGGCAGATACGCAGTATTTT. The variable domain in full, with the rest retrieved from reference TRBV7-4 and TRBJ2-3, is GAGVSQSPRYKVAKRGRDVALRCDSISGHVTLYWYRQTLGQGSEVLTYSQSDAQRDKSGRPSGRFSAERPERSVSTLKIQRTEQGDSAVYLCASSVQDRADTQYFGPGTRLTVL.